This T cell receptor beta chain was observed in a study of human versus mouse CDR3 diversity and MHC coevolution. Whole-study findings and limits: Among all groups, most of the three human donors showed least clonal inequality.

Generated by immunoSEQ multiplex PCR, the TCRdb table keeps only in-frame clones and is missing some. The repertoire holds about 60,000 clones, with roughly 93% as singletons. As to this clone: Its antigen is as yet unknown.

Trimming left V 4 bases short and J 3 bases short, with 19 bases between. The CDR3 consists of 16 residues. Germline V gene data show CDR1 as MNHNY and CDR2 as SVGAGI (reference sequence). This sequence was found in a person aged 55 to 70 in good health. Sequenced: naive CD4+ T cells from blood. Subset noted: CD45RO-negative CD62L-positive naive CD4 T cells. The V call is TRBV6-6, the J call TRBJ2-7; possible D gene TRBD1, 5 bases. The CDR3 here is CASSSTPGQGFYEQYF. DNA of the CDR3: TGTGCCAGCAGTTCCACCCCCGGGCAGGGTTTCTACGAGCAGTACTTC.